These 32 T cell receptor beta chains came from one sample sequenced in a study of cytomegalovirus exposure and HLA in healthy donors. The PCR was carried out with 60 Vbeta primers and 13 Jbeta primers. The assay was immunoSEQ multiplex PCR, and TCRdb's table has in-frame clones only and misses some. This table has some 130,000 clones, over 65% appearing once. Sequencing input: PBMCs. The receptor set was obtained from a man in his forties or fifties in good health and CMV-seronegative.

This chain connects TRBV18 to TRBJ2-7, with 9 bases aligning to TRBD1. The CDR3 spans 14 residues. The germline gives CDR1 KGHSH, CDR2 LQKENI. Trimming at V came to 3 bases and at J to 3 bases, leaving 3 bases not matched to a gene. The CDR3 bases are TGTGCCAGCTCACCGGGGGACAGGGACTACGAGCAGTACTTC. This sequence encodes CASSPGDRDYEQYF.

This sequence joins TRBV7-3 and TRBJ2-1, with unresolved D. The V end was cut by 2 bases, the J end by 4 bases, with 12 bases between. This CDR3 contains 15 residues. The germline V gene encodes CDR1 SGHTA and CDR2 FQGTGA. The CDR3 protein is CASSLVRKPYNEQFF. CDR3 DNA sequence: TGTGCCAGCAGCTTAGTGAGAAAACCTTACAATGAGCAGTTCTTC.

The chain employs TRBV5-1 and TRBJ2-5; TRBD2 aligns across 11 bases. The CDR3 covers 17 residues. The J segment lost 9 bases and the V segment lost 0 bases, leaving 13 bases of the junction unmatched. Germline V CDR1 and CDR2: SGHRS, YFSETQ. For the CDR3, the DNA is TGCGCCAGCAGCTTGGAGGGGCTAGCGGGGGGCCCTCTATCCCAGTACTTC. Translating it yields CASSLEGLAGGPLSQYF.

The V gene is TRBV19, the J gene TRBJ1-5; D not certain. The CDR3 is made up of 13 amino acids. Germline CDR1 is LNHDA and CDR2 is SQIVND (reference sequence). Trimming removed 5 bases from V and 4 bases from J, with 9 bases in between. CDR3 DNA: TGTGCCAGTAGTTCGCCGGGAAATCAGCCCCAGCATTTT. It is translated as CASSSPGNQPQHF. Supplemented by reference TRBV19 and TRBJ1-5, the full variable domain reads DGGITQSPKYLFRKEGQNVTLSCEQNLNHDAMYWYRQDPGQGLRLIYYSQIVNDFQKGDIAEGYSVSREKKESFPLTVTSAQKNPTAFYLCASSSPGNQPQHFGDGTRLSIL.

The chain links TRBV5-6 to TRBJ2-6, with 7 bases aligning to TRBD2. The CDR3 runs 14 residues. The J segment lost 2 bases and the V segment lost 4 bases, leaving 0 bases of the junction unmatched. Germline CDR1 is SGHDT and CDR2 is YYEEEE. The CDR3 DNA follows: TGTGCCAGCAGCGGGAGGGCTGGGGCCAACGTCCTGACTTTC. This codes for CASSGRAGANVLTF. Full variable domain (outside the CDR3, taken from reference TRBV5-6 and TRBJ2-6): DAGVTQSPTHLIKTRGQQVTLRCSPKSGHDTVSWYQQALGQGPQFIFQYYEEEERQRGNFPDRFSGHQFPNYSSELNVNALLLGDSALYLCASSGRAGANVLTFGAGSRLTVL.

The chain has TRBV5-6 and TRBJ2-7; TRBD1 might be the D (5 bases). CDR1 SGHDT and CDR2 YYEEEE come from the germline V gene. Trimming removed 0 bases at V and 3 bases at J, with 10 bases between. The CDR3 has 14 residues. The CDR3 is CASSLVRQGYEQYF. The CDR3 nucleotides are TGTGCCAGCAGCTTGGTCCGTCAGGGCTACGAGCAGTACTTC.

Note on this clone: Other DNA sequences in this sample translate to the same CDR3. The J gene is TRBJ1-1, the V gene TRBV15; unclear D gene. Germline V gives CDR1 LNHNV, CDR2 YYDKDF (reference sequence). This CDR3 is 19 amino acids long. Between the trimmed V and J ends, which lost 0 bases and 0 bases, there was a span of 20 bases. The CDR3 DNA sequence: TGTGCCACCAGCAGAGATGAGCTCGGATTGGCAGCGTTGAACACTGAAGCTTTCTTT. It specifies CATSRDELGLAALNTEAFF.

The chain couples TRBV6-4 to TRBJ2-1, with TRBD2 matching 8 bases. The CDR3 runs 15 residues. In germline, CDR1 is MRHNA, CDR2 SNTAGT. The trim removed 4 bases at V and 2 bases at J, leaving 4 bases unmatched. The CDR3 reads CASSGLAGPYNEQFF. In DNA, the CDR3 is TGTGCCAGCAGTGGATTAGCGGGGCCCTACAATGAGCAGTTCTTC.

This chain links TRBV6-6 with TRBJ2-5; 10 bases are a match to TRBD2. CDR1 and CDR2 from the germline V gene are MNHNY and SVGAGI (reference sequence). J lost 5 bases, V lost 5 bases, and 5 bases had no gene match. The CDR3 extends over 14 amino acids. This chain's CDR3 is CASSHSGRGETQYF. In DNA, the CDR3 is TGTGCCAGCAGTCACAGCGGGAGGGGGGAGACCCAGTACTTC.

The CDR3 region has the DNA TGTGCCAGCAGCGAGGAGGACTCCTACGAGCAGTACTTC. This encodes CASSEEDSYEQYF. This chain joins TRBV9 and TRBJ2-7, with a weak D call TRBD2 (5 bases). V gave up 3 bases and J gave up 0 bases, with 7 bases separating them. Germline V gives CDR1 SGDLS, CDR2 YYNGEE. The CDR3 covers 13 residues.

The chain carries TRBV4-2 and TRBJ2-7; D is possibly TRBD2 (5 bases). Germline V gives CDR1 LGHNA, CDR2 YNFKEQ. The ends were cut back, 0 bases at V and 0 bases at J, with 9 bases in the middle. The CDR3 covers 15 residues. The CDR3 DNA reads as TGTGCCAGCAGCCAAGAACGGGATACCTCCTACGAGCAGTACTTC. It specifies CASSQERDTSYEQYF.

A few counts support this clone. The chain carries TRBV5-1 and TRBJ2-2, with 8 bases fitting TRBD1. This CDR3 has 14 amino acids. Germline CDR1 and CDR2: SGHRS and YFSETQ. J lost 6 bases, V lost 4 bases, and 5 bases had no gene match. CDR3 loop: CASSRAGGPGELFF. The CDR3 DNA is TGCGCCAGCAGCCGGGCAGGGGGCCCCGGGGAGCTGTTTTTT.

Only one count was recorded for this clone. The rearrangement uses TRBV4-1 and TRBJ2-7; TRBD1 might be the D (6 bases). Germline assignment: CDR1 MGHRA and CDR2 YSYEKL. The CDR3 sequence is 14 residues long. V lost 3 bases to trimming and J lost 0 bases, with 9 bases between them. CDR3 DNA sequence: TGCGCCAGCAGCCACCGGACAGACTCCTACGAGCAGTACTTC. Translated, it gives CASSHRTDSYEQYF.

This clone was seen a few times. The V gene is TRBV19, the J gene TRBJ1-5, with unresolved D. The CDR3 is 13 amino acids. The V end was cut by 6 bases, the J end by 0 bases, with 6 bases between. CDR1 is LNHDA, CDR2 SQIVND, per germline (reference sequence). Here the CDR3 DNA reads TGTGCCAGTAGCTACAGTAGCAATCAGCCCCAGCATTTT. It translates to CASSYSSNQPQHF.

V usage is TRBV4-3 and J usage is TRBJ2-3; 7 nucleotides agree with TRBD2. CDR1 and CDR2 (germline): LGHNA, YSLEER. V was clipped by 4 bases and J by 5 bases; unmatched bases: 15. The CDR3 totals 17 residues. This chain's CDR3 is CASSPLELGGEIDTQYF. In nucleotides, the CDR3 is TGCGCCAGCAGCCCCCTTGAGTTGGGGGGGGAGATAGATACGCAGTATTTT.

The chain joins TRBV7-2 to TRBJ2-7, with a tentative D call TRBD1 (6 bases). This CDR3 has 13 residues. The germline V gene has CDR1 SGHTA and CDR2 FQGNSA. Trimming removed 6 bases from V and 6 bases from J, with 15 bases in between. CDR3 nucleotide sequence: TGTGCCAGCAGGCCAACAGGGAGTGGCGAGCAGTACTTC. It codes for CASRPTGSGEQYF.

A note on this clone: The same CDR3 can be traced to other DNA sequences in this sample. J is TRBJ2-3 and V is TRBV9; D possibly corresponds to TRBD2 (6 bases). The length of the CDR3 is 15 residues. Germline assignment: CDR1 SGDLS and CDR2 YYNGEE. The V and J ends lost 0 bases and 2 bases respectively, with 10 bases between them. CDR3 bases: TGTGCCAGCAGCGTAGGGGGAGGCATCACAGATACGCAGTATTTT. This gives the protein CASSVGGGITDTQYF.

The chain carries TRBV6-5 and TRBJ2-3, with a weak D call TRBD2 (7 bases). From germline, CDR1 is MNHEY and CDR2 SVGAGI. This CDR3 has 13 residues. Trimming took 6 bases from V and 2 from J, leaving 9 bases between them. CDR3 nucleotides: TGTGCCAGCAGAGGGGGGGTCACAGATACGCAGTATTTT. Its protein is CASRGGVTDTQYF.

This chain uses TRBV29-1 with TRBJ1-1, with 8 bases lining up with TRBD1. CDR1 and CDR2 (germline): SQVTM, ANQGSEA. This CDR3 spans 12 amino acids. V gave up 6 bases and J gave up 7 bases; unmatched junction bases: 7. This CDR3 reads CSVDKTGVEAFF. CDR3 DNA: TGCAGCGTCGACAAGACAGGGGTTGAAGCTTTCTTT.

The chain employs TRBV29-1 and TRBJ2-2, with D possibly being TRBD2 (6 bases). The CDR3 has 14 amino acids. Per the germline V gene, CDR1 is SQVTM and CDR2 is ANQGSEA. V was cut by 5 bases and J by 1 base, with 11 bases left in between. CDR3 DNA sequence: TGCAGCGTTCCGGAGGGACTGAACACCGGGGAGCTGTTTTTT. Amino acid sequence: CSVPEGLNTGELFF.

This rearrangement joins TRBV27 to TRBJ2-5, with TRBD2 matching 13 bases. Germline CDR1 MNHEY, CDR2 SMNVEV (reference sequence). This CDR3 contains 15 residues. V lost 5 bases, J lost 6 bases, and 6 bases stayed unmatched. CDR3 DNA: TGTGCCAGCAGTGTTGGGACTAGCGGGATGCAGACCCAGTACTTC. Residues: CASSVGTSGMQTQYF.

CDR3 DNA sequence: TGTGCCAGCAGCCCGGACAGGGGGCGGGAGCAGTACTTC. Translating gives CASSPDRGREQYF. The rearrangement uses TRBV7-3 and TRBJ2-7; 11 bases are a match to TRBD1. Trimming cost V 5 bases and J 7 bases; bases outside gene matches: 4. The germline V gene encodes CDR1 SGHTA and CDR2 FQGTGA. The CDR3 covers 13 residues.

Details on this clone: One junction end does not reproduce the germline sequence, and a read error may be involved. V and J are TRBV7-9 and TRBJ1-3; D perhaps matches TRBD1 (5 bases). The CDR3 covers 13 residues. The germline CDR1 and CDR2 sequences are SEHNR and FQNEAQ (reference sequence). CDR3 protein: CSSSLGEGNTIYF. DNA for the CDR3: TGTTCCAGCAGCTTAGGGGAGGGAAACACCATATATTTT.

The genes are TRBV11-2 and TRBJ1-1, with D possibly TRBD1 on 6 matching bases. The CDR3 consists of 14 residues. The germline gives CDR1 SGHAT, CDR2 FQNNGV. V was clipped by 4 bases and J by 1 base, with 10 bases between them. The CDR3 bases are TGTGCCAGCAGCTCGACAGGAAAGAACACTGAAGCTTTCTTT. It encodes CASSSTGKNTEAFF.

About this clone: The junction differs from germline at one of its ends, possibly a read error. The chain couples TRBV5-1 to TRBJ2-7; D is undetermined. CDR1 and CDR2 (germline): SGHRS, YFSETQ. The CDR3 is 16 residues long. The CDR3 DNA is TGCGCCAGCAGCTTGGCCACAGACCCCAGCTCCTACGGGCAGTACTTC. Its translation is CASSLATDPSSYGQYF.

The rearrangement uses TRBV4-3 and TRBJ2-7; TRBD1 is a possible D gene (5 bases). The CDR3 is 15 residues long. Germline V gene data show CDR1 as LGHNA and CDR2 as YSLEER. V shed 1 base and J shed 0 bases, with 10 bases lying between them. CDR3 nucleotide sequence: TGCGCCAGCAGCCAAGTTACAGGAACCTCCTACGAGCAGTACTTC. Amino acid sequence: CASSQVTGTSYEQYF.

V is TRBV11-2 and J is TRBJ2-1, with 8 bases identical to TRBD2. CDR1 SGHAT and CDR2 FQNNGV come from the germline V gene. The CDR3 sequence is 15 residues long. V lost 4 bases, J lost 4 bases, and 6 bases stayed unmatched. As DNA, the CDR3 is TGTGCCAGCAGCTCCAGACTAGCGATATACAATGAGCAGTTCTTC. Protein product: CASSSRLAIYNEQFF.

The chain employs TRBV4-3 and TRBJ2-7; 11 bases map to TRBD1. The ends lost 0 bases at V and 3 bases at J; junction bases unmatched: 4. Per germline, CDR1 LGHNA and CDR2 YSLEER. The CDR3 contains 16 residues. The CDR3 DNA follows: TGCGCCAGCAGCCAAGAAGGACAGGGGGCTTACTACGAGCAGTACTTC. As protein: CASSQEGQGAYYEQYF.

The CDR3 DNA follows: TGTGCCAGCAGCCAAATCCAAGGCCAGGGGGCGGTTGGCTACACCTTC. This gives the protein CASSQIQGQGAVGYTF. V gene TRBV13 combines with J gene TRBJ1-2; 8 bases agree with TRBD1. V gave up 5 bases and J gave up 7 bases; unmatched junction bases: 15. The CDR3 sequence is 16 residues long. The germline V gene encodes CDR1 PRHDT and CDR2 FYEKMQ (reference sequence).

V is TRBV6-4 and J is TRBJ2-1, with 7 bases matching TRBD1. With 0 bases clipped from V and 2 bases from J, the junction kept 4 bases outside the gene matches. The CDR3 spans 16 residues. Germline V gene data show CDR1 as MRHNA and CDR2 as SNTAGT. The CDR3 sequence is CASSDSDRATYNEQFF. CDR3 coding DNA: TGTGCCAGCAGTGACTCAGACAGGGCTACCTACAATGAGCAGTTCTTC.

The rearrangement links TRBV27 to TRBJ1-1; D gene uncertain. V lost 5 bases, J lost 11 bases, and 12 bases lay in between. Per germline, CDR1 MNHEY and CDR2 SMNVEV (reference sequence). The CDR3 length is 11 residues. The CDR3 DNA follows: TGTGCCAGCAGTAACCACTACGGTGCTTTCTTT. Its translation: CASSNHYGAFF.

This CDR3 is CASSLGTGKGYEQYF. The CDR3, as DNA: TGTGCCAGCAGCTTGGGTACGGGAAAAGGGTACGAGCAGTACTTC. The genes are TRBV5-4 and TRBJ2-7; D possibly corresponds to TRBD2 (5 bases). The CDR3 has 15 amino acids. Per germline, CDR1 SGHNT and CDR2 YYREEE (reference sequence). With 0 bases removed from V and 4 bases from J, the gap between germline ends came to 14 bases.